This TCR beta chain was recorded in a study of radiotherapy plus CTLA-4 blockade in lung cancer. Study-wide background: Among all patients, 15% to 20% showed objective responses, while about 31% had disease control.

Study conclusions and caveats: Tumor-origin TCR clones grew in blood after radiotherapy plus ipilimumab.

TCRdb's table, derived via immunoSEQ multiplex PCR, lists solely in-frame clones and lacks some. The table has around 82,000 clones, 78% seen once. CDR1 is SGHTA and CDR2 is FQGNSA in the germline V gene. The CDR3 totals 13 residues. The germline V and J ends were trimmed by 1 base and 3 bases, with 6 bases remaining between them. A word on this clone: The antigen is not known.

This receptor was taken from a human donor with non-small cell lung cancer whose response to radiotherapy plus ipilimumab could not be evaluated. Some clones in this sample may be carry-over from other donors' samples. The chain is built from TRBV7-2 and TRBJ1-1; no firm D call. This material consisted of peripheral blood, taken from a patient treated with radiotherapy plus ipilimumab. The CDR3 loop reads CASSLVEDTEAFF. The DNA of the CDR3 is TGTGCCAGCAGCTTAGTCGAGGACACTGAAGCTTTCTTT.